A selection of T cell receptor beta chains follows, all from one sample in a study of T cell responses to AZD1222 COVID-19 vaccine. The assay was immunoSEQ multiplex PCR, and TCRdb's table has in-frame clones only and misses some. Found here are more than 95,000 clones, around 92% of them singletons; the top ten hold approximately 1.5%. The material sequenced was peripheral blood, taken on day 0 of AZD1222 vaccination. Receptors were obtained from an adult in good health. CDR3s include the opening cysteine and the closing phenylalanine or tryptophan.

V gene	CDR3 protein
TRBV28	CASRMDRAVGGYTF
TRBV2	CASILAVHSNQPQHF
TRBV5-6	CASSLMSNYGYTF
TRBV7-8	CASSHLKQYSNQPQHF
TRBV29-1	CSVGHREAGEQFF
TRBV7-7	CASSVGGSYSTDTQYF
TRBV19	CASSMRQGGTEAFF
TRBV28	CASSLGQGKNQPQHF
TRBV4-1	CASSQVFSVSGARSQPQHF
TRBV5-8	CASSLRGYNQPQHF
TRBV18	CASSPPRDSQHTDTQYF
TRBV29-1	CSGRTGTNYGYTF
TRBV19	CASSIFGGAQSSYEQYF
TRBV27	CASRWGGANTGELFF
TRBV5-1	CASSLAQGYLYEQYF
TRBV14	CASSQSIYPTNEKLFF
TRBV7-6	CASSLGPGRTGQNTEAFF
TRBV7-6	CASRPLKVGDTEAFF
TRBV4-3	CASSPSQAAGNTIYF
TRBV6-5	CASSYRTLNEQFF
TRBV2	CASRILTGSSYGYTF
TRBV6-5	CASSHEEFHPQHF
TRBV10-3	CAISDHVSPSSGRDWMAKNIQYF
TRBV6-5	CASSMNRGTEAFF
TRBV5-1	CASSFTGGWMDIQYF
TRBV19	CASSDTDRGRYEQYF
TRBV2	CASRHPLGQAGAGELFF
TRBV10-3	CAIRALSGNTGELFF
TRBV7-7	CASPGSLNTEAFF
TRBV7-9	CASSESASGSRGEQFF
TRBV28	CASSTTGPSYNEQFF
TRBV2	CASSARQPSSGNTIYF
TRBV7-6	CASSGREAGIYTDTQYF
TRBV30	CAWSPPRAGNTIYF
TRBV19	CASSIDRQINEQFF
TRBV11-3	CASSGGETSSYEQYF